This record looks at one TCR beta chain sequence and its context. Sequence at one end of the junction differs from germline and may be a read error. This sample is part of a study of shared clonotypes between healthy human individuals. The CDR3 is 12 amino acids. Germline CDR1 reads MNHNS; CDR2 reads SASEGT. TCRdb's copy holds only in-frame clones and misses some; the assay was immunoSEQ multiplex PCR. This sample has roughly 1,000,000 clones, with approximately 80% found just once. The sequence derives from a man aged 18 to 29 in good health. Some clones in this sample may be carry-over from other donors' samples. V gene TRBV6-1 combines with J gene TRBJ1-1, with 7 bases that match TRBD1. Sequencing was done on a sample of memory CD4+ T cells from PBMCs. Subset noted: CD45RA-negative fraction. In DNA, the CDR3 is TGTGCCAGCAGCGAAGGGACAGACAAAGCTTTCTTT. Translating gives CASSEGTDKAFF.